This T cell receptor (beta chain) originates from a study of blood T cells in healthy people across ages. Overall study results and limits: The recorded TCR beta diversity per million T cells decreased in a roughly linear manner with age.

With a J-beta primer mix and a sample-barcoded 5' primer, a second PCR ran about 7 to 12 cycles. TCRdb processed the 5' RACE reads anew with MiXCR; each CDR3 protein has one entry. The table shows 760,000 or so distinct CDR3 sequences, with 25% occurring only once. A word on this clonotype: The antigen is not known.

Germline loops: CDR1 LGHNA, CDR2 YNFKEQ. Losses at the gene ends were 2 bases for V and 3 bases for J; bases not matched to a gene: 14. The CDR3 is 18 residues long. The sample was also linked to a second study, of T cells of mothers and their children.

V and J are TRBV4-2 and TRBJ2-3; the match to TRBD1 covers 7 bases. Sequenced: blood. The receptor's source is a boy aged 10-17 years in good health. The CDR3 DNA is TGTGCCAGCAGCCAACCCCCTCCCCAGGACAGGACAACAGATACGCAGTATTTT. It encodes CASSQPPPQDRTTDTQYF.